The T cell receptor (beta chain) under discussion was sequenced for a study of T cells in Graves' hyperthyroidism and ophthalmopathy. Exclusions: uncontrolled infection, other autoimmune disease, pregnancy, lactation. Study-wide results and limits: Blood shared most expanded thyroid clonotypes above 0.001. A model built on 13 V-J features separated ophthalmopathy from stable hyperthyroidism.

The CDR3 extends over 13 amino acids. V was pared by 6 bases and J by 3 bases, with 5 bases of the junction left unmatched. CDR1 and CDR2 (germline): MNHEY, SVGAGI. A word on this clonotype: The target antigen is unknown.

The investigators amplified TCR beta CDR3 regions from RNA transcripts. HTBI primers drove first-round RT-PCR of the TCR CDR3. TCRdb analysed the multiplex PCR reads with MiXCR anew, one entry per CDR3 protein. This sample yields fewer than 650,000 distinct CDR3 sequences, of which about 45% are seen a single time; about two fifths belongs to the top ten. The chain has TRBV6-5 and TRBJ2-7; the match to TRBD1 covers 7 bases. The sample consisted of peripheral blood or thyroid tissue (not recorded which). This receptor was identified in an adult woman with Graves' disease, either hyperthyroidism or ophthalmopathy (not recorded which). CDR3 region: CASSGGQVYEQYF. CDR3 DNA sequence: TGTGCCAGCAGCGGAGGACAGGTCTACGAGCAGTACTTC.